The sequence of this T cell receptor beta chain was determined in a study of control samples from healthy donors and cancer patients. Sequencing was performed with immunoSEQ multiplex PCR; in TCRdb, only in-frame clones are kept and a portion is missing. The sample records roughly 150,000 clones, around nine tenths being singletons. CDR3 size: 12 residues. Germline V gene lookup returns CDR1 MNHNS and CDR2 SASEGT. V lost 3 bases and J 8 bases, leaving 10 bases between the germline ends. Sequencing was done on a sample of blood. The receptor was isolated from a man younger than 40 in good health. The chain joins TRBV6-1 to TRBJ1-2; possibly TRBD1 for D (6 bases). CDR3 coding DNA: TGTGCCAGCAGTGACACAGGGAGAGGCTACACCTTC. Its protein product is CASSDTGRGYTF.